Presented here are 29 T cell receptor beta chains from one specimen sequenced in a study of cytomegalovirus exposure and HLA in healthy donors. Amplification used 60 Vbeta primers and 13 Jbeta primers. Assay used: immunoSEQ multiplex PCR; TCRdb lists only in-frame clones, some missing. The sample yields about 79,000 clones, about three quarters seen once. The sequenced material came from PBMCs. These receptors all stem from a man aged 60-69 years in good health and CMV-seronegative.

The chain couples TRBV10-3 to TRBJ2-1, with TRBD2 identical over 10 bases. CDR1 and CDR2 (germline): ENHRY, SYGVKD. The V segment lost 5 bases and the J segment 5 bases; nucleotides outside the gene matches: 6. This CDR3 is 15 amino acids long. The CDR3 reads CAISTTSGTNNEQFF. In DNA form, the CDR3 reads TGTGCCATCAGTACCACTAGCGGGACTAACAATGAGCAGTTCTTC.

This sequence joins TRBV2 and TRBJ2-7; 9 bases fit TRBD2. V shed 10 bases, J shed 5 bases, and the junction held 6 bases outside the gene matches. The length of the CDR3 is 12 residues. CDR1 is SNHLY and CDR2 is FYNNEI in the germline V gene. The CDR3 is CATRRGGDEQYF. CDR3 in DNA: TGTGCCACCCGGCGGGGGGGCGACGAGCAGTACTTC.

This clone is a singleton in its sample. The V call is TRBV7-2, the J call TRBJ2-1, with D tentatively TRBD1 (6 bases). The CDR3 runs 12 residues. Germline CDR1 reads SGHTA; CDR2 reads FQGNSA. Trimming removed 3 bases at V and 10 bases at J, with 10 bases between. CDR3 in amino acids: CASSFTGTEQFF. The DNA of the CDR3 is TGTGCCAGCAGCTTTACCGGGACAGAGCAGTTCTTC.

Only a few counts were recorded for this clone. This chain uses TRBV5-6 with TRBJ2-6; maybe TRBD1 (5 bases). The germline CDR1 and CDR2 sequences are SGHDT and YYEEEE. The CDR3 is 15 amino acids. Trimming pared 4 bases from V and 2 bases from J, leaving 10 bases between. For the CDR3, the DNA is TGTGCCAGCAGCGAGGCCAGGGCTGGGGCCAACGTCCTGACTTTC. Translating gives CASSEARAGANVLTF. The complete variable domain, with remaining parts taken from reference TRBV5-6 and TRBJ2-6, reads DAGVTQSPTHLIKTRGQQVTLRCSPKSGHDTVSWYQQALGQGPQFIFQYYEEEERQRGNFPDRFSGHQFPNYSSELNVNALLLGDSALYLCASSEARAGANVLTFGAGSRLTVL.

The rearrangement uses TRBV4-3 and TRBJ2-2; D is undetermined. The germline CDR1 and CDR2 sequences are LGHNA and YSLEER. The germline V and J ends were trimmed by 1 base and 6 bases, with 9 bases remaining between them. The CDR3 contains 14 residues. The CDR3 DNA follows: TGCGCCAGCAGCCAAGGCTTGAGCGCCGGGGAGCTGTTTTTT. As protein: CASSQGLSAGELFF.

This sequence joins TRBV5-1 and TRBJ2-5, with D possibly being TRBD2 (5 bases). CDR3 size: 16 residues. V was shortened by 0 bases and J by 0 bases, with 12 bases between the two germline ends. Germline values: CDR1 SGHRS, CDR2 YFSETQ. CDR3 nucleotides: TGCGCCAGCAGCTTGGGCGGTAGCGCTTACCAAGAGACCCAGTACTTC. Its protein is CASSLGGSAYQETQYF. Variable domain in full (rest from reference TRBV5-1 and TRBJ2-5): KAGVTQTPRYLIKTRGQQVTLSCSPISGHRSVSWYQQTPGQGLQFLFEYFSETQRNKGNFPGRFSGRQFSNSRSEMNVSTLELGDSALYLCASSLGGSAYQETQYFGPGTRLLVL.

The rearrangement uses TRBV6-6 and TRBJ2-7; TRBD1 agrees at 8 bases. CDR3 size: 14 residues. The germline CDR1 and CDR2 sequences are MNHNY and SVGAGI (reference sequence). V shed 6 bases and J 4 bases; nucleotides not matched to a gene: 8. The CDR3 sequence: CASRPGGTVYEQYF. The CDR3 nucleotides are TGTGCCAGCAGGCCAGGGGGCACGGTATACGAGCAGTACTTC.

The rearrangement joins TRBV14 to TRBJ2-2, with TRBD1 matching 7 bases. Germline-derived CDR1 and CDR2 are SGHDN and FVKESK. The V gene end was trimmed by 2 bases and the J gene end by 7 bases; junction bases not matched to a gene: 7. The CDR3 extends over 15 amino acids. Here the CDR3 DNA reads TGTGCCAGCAGCCAAACTACAGGGGCGATCGGGGAGCTGTTTTTT. Translating it yields CASSQTTGAIGELFF.

V is TRBV28 and J is TRBJ1-4; the D gene is possibly TRBD1 (5 bases). This CDR3 spans 14 amino acids. Germline CDR1 and CDR2: MDHEN and SYDVKM. V lost 6 bases to trimming and J lost 4 bases, with 12 bases between them. The CDR3 here is CASRTGSGNEKLFF. CDR3 nucleotide sequence: TGTGCCAGCAGAACAGGCTCCGGTAATGAAAAACTGTTTTTT.

This clone is termed medium-sized. The rearrangement links TRBV12-5 to TRBJ2-1; TRBD2 matches 7 bases. V lost 2 bases, J lost 8 bases, and 9 bases stayed unmatched. This CDR3 comprises 15 residues. Germline loops: CDR1 LGHNT, CDR2 FRNRAP. The CDR3 DNA reads TGTGCTAGTGGTTTGTTCCTCGGGACTATCTATGAGCAGTTCTTC. It specifies CASGLFLGTIYEQFF. Full variable domain (outside the CDR3, taken from reference TRBV12-5 and TRBJ2-1): DARVTQTPRHKVTEMGQEVTMRCQPILGHNTVFWYRQTMMQGLELLAYFRNRAPLDDSGMPKDRFSAEMPDATLATLKIQPSEPRDSAVYFCASGLFLGTIYEQFFGPGTRLTVL.

V is TRBV10-2 and J is TRBJ2-2; D unclear. The V gene's germline CDR1 is WSHSY and CDR2 SAAADI. The CDR3 consists of 16 residues. Trimming shortened V by 2 bases and J by 0 bases, and 10 bases separated the two germline ends. CDR3 nucleotide sequence: TGCGCCAGCAGTGAGGGAGATTACGCGAACACCGGGGAGCTGTTTTTT. Its translation: CASSEGDYANTGELFF.

V is TRBV12-5 and J is TRBJ2-3; TRBD2 might be the D (6 bases). Germline V gene data show CDR1 as LGHNT and CDR2 as FRNRAP. This CDR3 is built from 19 residues. V lost 6 bases and J 0 bases, leaving 25 bases between the germline ends. CDR3 DNA sequence: TGTGCTAGTGGCGACGACGTAGTAGCGGAGGGCCCAAGCACAGATACGCAGTATTTT. This sequence encodes CASGDDVVAEGPSTDTQYF.

The rearrangement uses TRBV5-6 and TRBJ2-7; TRBD1 agrees at 7 bases. Germline values: CDR1 SGHDT, CDR2 YYEEEE. There are 14 residues in the CDR3. The V segment lost 4 bases and the J segment 4 bases; nucleotides outside the gene matches: 8. The CDR3 here is CASSPRDRKYEQYF. The CDR3 region has the DNA TGTGCCAGCAGCCCACGGGACAGAAAATACGAGCAGTACTTC.

The chain uses TRBV5-1 and TRBJ2-3, with 10 bases matching TRBD2. Germline V gene sequence: CDR1 SGHRS, CDR2 YFSETQ. J was trimmed by 1 base and V by 4 bases; bases with no gene match: 6. The CDR3 has 16 residues. This CDR3 reads CASSPTAGGRTDTQYF. The CDR3 DNA reads as TGCGCCAGCAGCCCCACAGCGGGGGGGCGCACAGATACGCAGTATTTT.

The CDR3 reads CAISGNRNQPQHF. The CDR3 DNA reads as TGTGCCATCAGTGGGAACAGGAATCAGCCCCAGCATTTT. The chain uses TRBV10-3 and TRBJ1-5; the D gene is possibly TRBD1 (5 bases). The CDR3 is 13 amino acids. Germline values: CDR1 ENHRY, CDR2 SYGVKD. V lost 4 bases to trimming and J lost 4 bases, with 8 bases between them.

The chain combines TRBV5-4 with TRBJ2-4, with a possible D match to TRBD1 (6 bases). Trimming stripped 4 bases from V and 1 base from J, with 9 bases between. The CDR3 totals 14 residues. The germline gives CDR1 SGHNT, CDR2 YYREEE (reference sequence). CDR3 coding DNA: TGTGCCAGCAGCCAAAGGGGGGCCAAAAACATTCAGTACTTC. Protein: CASSQRGAKNIQYF.

The DNA for the CDR3 is TGCGCCAGCAGCCAGCGGACAGGGGCCGGGGACAATGAGCAGTTCTTC. Translated, it gives CASSQRTGAGDNEQFF. V usage is TRBV5-1 and J usage is TRBJ2-1; 9 positions match TRBD1. CDR1 SGHRS and CDR2 YFSETQ come from the germline V gene. The CDR3 has 16 residues. V dropped 4 bases and J dropped 5; count of bases not matched to a gene: 10.

This clone has only a few counts. The CDR3 here is CASSSASGYEQYF. DNA for the CDR3: TGTGCCAGCAGTTCTGCTAGCGGTTACGAGCAGTACTTC. The V and J genes are TRBV7-2 and TRBJ2-7; TRBD2 matches 7 bases. The junction had 6 bases not matched to a gene; V was cut back by 6 bases and J by 4 bases. The germline gives CDR1 SGHTA, CDR2 FQGNSA. The CDR3 runs 13 residues.

This clone was detected only a few times. The rearrangement uses TRBV6-5 and TRBJ2-1; 9 bases line up with TRBD1. The CDR3 loop spans 13 amino acids. The V segment lost 5 bases and the J segment 6 bases; nucleotides outside the gene matches: 2. Germline V CDR1 and CDR2: MNHEY, SVGAGI. The CDR3 protein is CASSTGQGNEQFF. The CDR3 coding sequence is TGTGCCAGCAGTACGGGACAGGGCAATGAGCAGTTCTTC.

This clone was seen a few times. This chain links TRBV7-8 with TRBJ2-1, with 7 nucleotides matching TRBD1. The J segment lost 7 bases and the V segment lost 3 bases, leaving 6 bases of the junction unmatched. Germline V gene sequence: CDR1 SGHVS, CDR2 FQNEAQ. The CDR3 has 14 amino acids. DNA of the CDR3: TGTGCCAGCAGCTTTGGGACAGCCAGTAATGAGCAGTTCTTC. This encodes CASSFGTASNEQFF.

The V call is TRBV10-2, the J call TRBJ2-1; the match to TRBD1 covers 8 bases. The CDR3 is made up of 15 amino acids. J was trimmed by 4 bases and V by 6 bases; bases with no gene match: 8. Germline V gene sequence: CDR1 WSHSY, CDR2 SAAADI. CDR3 in DNA: TGCGCCAGCAGGGACGGGACAGGAGTTTACAATGAGCAGTTCTTC. This gives the protein CASRDGTGVYNEQFF.

The CDR3 bases are TGTGCTAGTGGCACAGGGGCAGATACGCAGTATTTT. Translation: CASGTGADTQYF. The rearrangement uses TRBV12-5 and TRBJ2-3; 7 bases are a match to TRBD1. J was trimmed by 4 bases and V by 6 bases; bases with no gene match: 1. The CDR3 is 12 residues long. Germline assignment: CDR1 LGHNT and CDR2 FRNRAP.

The chain couples TRBV11-3 to TRBJ2-1, with D uncertain. The CDR3 loop spans 12 amino acids. V dropped 5 bases and J dropped 7 bases, with 9 bases sitting between them. Germline V gives CDR1 SGHNT, CDR2 YENEEA. The CDR3 loop reads CASSKTTNEQFF. The CDR3 DNA is TGTGCCAGCAGCAAGACAACGAATGAGCAGTTCTTC.

The gene calls are TRBV7-9 and TRBJ1-1; D ambiguous. The V end was cut by 3 bases, the J end by 1 base, with 9 bases between. CDR3 length: 14 amino acids. CDR1 and CDR2 (germline): SEHNR, FQNEAQ (reference sequence). CDR3 in DNA: TGTGCCAGCAGCTTGATTCACACGAACACTGAAGCTTTCTTT. Protein sequence: CASSLIHTNTEAFF.

The gene calls are TRBV2 and TRBJ2-3; D possibly corresponds to TRBD1 (5 bases). The germline V gene encodes CDR1 SNHLY and CDR2 FYNNEI. The CDR3 is 14 residues long. V lost 2 bases and J lost 2, with 8 bases in between. In nucleotides, the CDR3 is TGTGCCAGCAGTGAATTAGGGGCCACAGATACGCAGTATTTT. Its translation: CASSELGATDTQYF.

V usage is TRBV5-6 and J usage is TRBJ1-5; possible D gene TRBD1, 6 bases. The germline CDR1 and CDR2 sequences are SGHDT and YYEEEE. Trimming shortened V by 4 bases and J by 10 bases, and 15 bases separated the two germline ends. The CDR3 totals 13 residues. In nucleotides, the CDR3 is TGTGCCAGCAGCCGCACAGGGCAGGTTCCCCAGCATTTT. Protein: CASSRTGQVPQHF.

This clone showed up just a few times. This rearrangement joins TRBV6-5 to TRBJ2-7; possible D gene TRBD1, 6 bases. This CDR3 spans 15 amino acids. Germline CDR1 reads MNHEY; CDR2 reads SVGAGI. The germline V and J ends were trimmed by 5 bases and 2 bases, with 16 bases remaining between them. The CDR3 region is CASSLLGTKPYEQYF. The CDR3 DNA sequence: TGTGCCAGCAGTCTACTCGGGACAAAACCCTACGAGCAGTACTTC.

The genes are TRBV5-4 and TRBJ1-1; D not certain. The germline V and J ends were trimmed by 0 bases and 5 bases, with 11 bases remaining between them. The CDR3 consists of 14 residues. Germline V CDR1 and CDR2: SGHNT, YYREEE (reference sequence). Here the CDR3 DNA reads TGTGCCAGCAGCTTGGTCGGGGATGGGACTGAAGCTTTCTTT. It encodes CASSLVGDGTEAFF.

The CDR3 coding sequence is TGTGCCAGCAGCCCGCGGGGGGAGGGGACCTATGGCTACACCTTC. Residues: CASSPRGEGTYGYTF. The chain joins TRBV7-2 to TRBJ1-2; D may be TRBD1 (5 bases). Germline CDR1 and CDR2: SGHTA and FQGNSA. V dropped 5 bases and J dropped 4 bases, with 17 bases sitting between them. The CDR3 length is 15 residues.